The entry that follows covers one T cell receptor beta chain sequence. The antigen is unknown. The donors, nominally healthy at sampling, likely had unrecorded immune exposures. The source of the sample is a study of cytomegalovirus exposure and HLA in healthy donors. Across the whole study: An earlier analysis found 100 million or so unique TCR beta sequences from 150 million to 200 million T cells.

Findings of the study overall: A later analysis showed that HLA-associated TCR beta chains had undergone more clonal expansion than equally common others. In the analysis, some V segments, TRBV6-2 and TRBV6-3 included, were excluded as indistinguishable.

Primers for the PCR totalled 60 Vbeta and 13 Jbeta. Assay used: immunoSEQ multiplex PCR; TCRdb lists only in-frame clones, some missing. The profile covers approximately 59,000 clones, with around 68% appearing a single time and around 17% taken by the ten largest. The CDR3 covers 16 residues. Trimming cost V 1 base and J 1 base, with 14 bases left between them. Germline-derived CDR1 and CDR2 are SEHNR and FQNEAQ (reference sequence). The TCR comes from a man aged 35 to 55 in good health and CMV-seropositive. This sequence joins TRBV7-9 and TRBJ2-7; a possible D gene is TRBD2 (5 bases). The material sequenced was PBMCs. The CDR3 DNA is TGTGCCAGCAGCTTAGACTTGGACGGGGTTTCCTACGAGCAGTACTTC. This encodes CASSLDLDGVSYEQYF.